Listed here are 23 T cell receptor beta chains from one sample, sequenced in a study of cytomegalovirus exposure and HLA in healthy donors. Amplification used 60 Vbeta primers and 13 Jbeta primers. Sequenced by immunoSEQ multiplex PCR; TCRdb stores in-frame clones only, minus some. This table holds more than 150,000 clones, about 82% found once. Sequencing was performed on PBMCs. The source is a woman aged 25 to 39 in good health and CMV-seronegative.

The table lists this clone with a count of one. The chain combines TRBV9 with TRBJ2-3; the D is unclear. The ends were cut back, 0 bases at V and 5 bases at J, with 10 bases in the middle. The CDR3 is 14 residues long. Germline V gene lookup returns CDR1 SGDLS and CDR2 YYNGEE. CDR3 in DNA: TGTGCCAGCAGCGTAGAGGATCAGCGAGATACGCAGTATTTT. Residues: CASSVEDQRDTQYF.

The chain carries TRBV18 and TRBJ2-3; perhaps TRBD2 as D (5 bases). Germline V lookup: CDR1 KGHSH, CDR2 LQKENI. The V and J ends lost 5 bases and 1 base respectively, with 7 bases between them. The CDR3 extends over 13 amino acids. The CDR3 DNA is TGTGCCAGCTCAGTCGGGGGCACAGATACGCAGTATTTT. It codes for CASSVGGTDTQYF.

CDR3 protein: CASSQASRFTDTQYF. As DNA, the CDR3 is TGCGCCAGCAGCCAAGCTAGTAGATTCACAGATACGCAGTATTTT. The chain joins TRBV4-1 to TRBJ2-3; D is uncertain. Trimming took 1 base from V and 2 from J, leaving 10 bases between them. This CDR3 contains 15 residues. CDR1 is MGHRA, CDR2 YSYEKL, per germline.

The chain combines TRBV18 with TRBJ2-7, with a possible D match to TRBD1 (6 bases). The V and J ends lost 3 bases and 6 bases respectively, with 12 bases between them. In germline, CDR1 is KGHSH, CDR2 LQKENI. This CDR3 is 13 amino acids long. The CDR3 coding sequence is TGTGCCAGCTCACCGCGGACAGTCAGCGAGCAGTACTTC. Protein sequence: CASSPRTVSEQYF. Using reference TRBV18 and TRBJ2-7 for the parts outside the CDR3, the full variable domain is NAGVMQNPRHLVRRRGQEARLRCSPMKGHSHVYWYRQLPEEGLKFMVYLQKENIIDESGMPKERFSAEFPKEGPSILRIQQVVRGDSAAYFCASSPRTVSEQYFGPGTRLTVT.

V is TRBV6-5 and J is TRBJ2-4; TRBD1 might be the D (6 bases). V was trimmed by 6 bases and J by 7 bases, leaving 19 bases between them. The CDR3 is 15 residues long. The V gene's germline CDR1 is MNHEY and CDR2 SVGAGI. This CDR3 reads CASRRQGIGENIQYF. The CDR3 DNA is TGTGCCAGCAGGCGTCAGGGGATAGGTGAGAACATTCAGTACTTC.

For the CDR3, the DNA is TGCGCCAGCAGCTTAGACAGGACTTACAATGAGCAGTTCTTC. Translating it yields CASSLDRTYNEQFF. The rearrangement links TRBV5-1 to TRBJ2-1; possible D gene TRBD1, 6 bases. The CDR3 covers 14 residues. CDR1 and CDR2 (germline): SGHRS, YFSETQ. Trimming removed 2 bases from V and 4 bases from J, with 10 bases in between.

This chain connects TRBV7-6 to TRBJ2-7, with TRBD1 matching 7 bases. The CDR3 loop spans 13 amino acids. Germline assignment: CDR1 SGHVS and CDR2 FNYEAQ. J gave up 2 bases and V 6 bases, and 4 bases lay outside the gene matches. The CDR3 DNA reads as TGTGCCAGCAGTCCCACAGGGGCCTACGAGCAGTACTTC. Amino acids: CASSPTGAYEQYF.

The chain links TRBV6-5 to TRBJ2-1; TRBD1 agrees at 9 bases. Germline lookup yields CDR1 MNHEY and CDR2 SVGAGI. This CDR3 is built from 15 residues. V was pared by 5 bases and J by 2 bases, with 4 bases of the junction left unmatched. The CDR3 bases are TGTGCCAGCAGTCGCACAGGGGGCCCCTACAATGAGCAGTTCTTC. It translates to CASSRTGGPYNEQFF.

The chain is built from TRBV5-4 and TRBJ2-2, with D unresolved. Between the trimmed V and J ends, which lost 4 bases and 2 bases, there was a span of 12 bases. Per germline, CDR1 SGHNT and CDR2 YYREEE (reference sequence). This CDR3 has 15 amino acids. The DNA for the CDR3 is TGTGCCAGCAGCGCGTCCGAGAAAAACACCGGGGAGCTGTTTTTT. Translated, it gives CASSASEKNTGELFF.

V and J are TRBV14 and TRBJ1-2; the D is unclear. CDR1 SGHDN and CDR2 FVKESK come from the germline V gene. The CDR3 runs 15 residues. Trimming left V 4 bases short and J 4 bases short, with 16 bases between. CDR3 amino acids: CASSPRPGDSYGYTF. The CDR3 DNA reads as TGTGCCAGCAGCCCTCGGCCAGGCGATTCCTATGGCTACACCTTC.

This clone was counted a single time. The chain joins TRBV11-2 to TRBJ1-6; D is ambiguous. V lost 3 bases to trimming and J lost 7 bases, with 10 bases between them. This CDR3 is built from 14 residues. The germline V gene has CDR1 SGHAT and CDR2 FQNNGV. The CDR3 loop is CASSFLAYNSPLHF. CDR3 bases: TGTGCCAGCAGCTTTCTAGCTTACAATTCACCCCTCCACTTT.

V is TRBV6-5 and J is TRBJ1-1; tentative D call: TRBD1 (5 bases). This CDR3 has 16 residues. The germline gives CDR1 MNHEY, CDR2 SVGAGI. The germline V and J ends were trimmed by 0 bases and 0 bases, with 11 bases remaining between them. This CDR3 is CASSYSTVILNTEAFF. CDR3 bases: TGTGCCAGCAGTTACTCGACAGTCATCCTGAACACTGAAGCTTTCTTT.

The rearrangement joins TRBV5-1 to TRBJ1-2; 11 bases match TRBD1. The CDR3 length is 14 residues. Germline V CDR1 and CDR2: SGHRS, YFSETQ. Trimming removed 0 bases from V and 7 bases from J; junction bases left unmatched: 2. Here the CDR3 DNA reads TGCGCCAGCAGCTTGGCCGGGACAGGGGGTGGCTACACCTTC. Its protein product is CASSLAGTGGGYTF.

This chain connects TRBV27 to TRBJ2-1; D may be TRBD2 (7 bases). From germline, CDR1 is MNHEY and CDR2 SMNVEV (reference sequence). The V end was cut by 3 bases, the J end by 9 bases, with 21 bases between. The CDR3 has 16 amino acids. CDR3: CASSFEGGGPVGEQFF. The DNA for the CDR3 is TGTGCCAGCAGTTTCGAGGGCGGGGGCCCCGTCGGTGAGCAGTTCTTC.

This clone appeared a few times. The DNA for the CDR3 is TGTGCCAGCAGCTTGGCACAACGAGAAAAACTGTTTTTT. Its protein product is CASSLAQREKLFF. The chain combines TRBV5-6 with TRBJ1-4; no firm D call. This CDR3 is built from 13 residues. The V gene's germline CDR1 is SGHDT and CDR2 YYEEEE. V was cut by 0 bases and J by 8 bases, with 8 bases left in between. Complete variable domain (other parts from reference TRBV5-6 and TRBJ1-4): DAGVTQSPTHLIKTRGQQVTLRCSPKSGHDTVSWYQQALGQGPQFIFQYYEEEERQRGNFPDRFSGHQFPNYSSELNVNALLLGDSALYLCASSLAQREKLFFGSGTQLSVL.

The table lists this clone with a count of one. V and J are TRBV29-1 and TRBJ1-2; possibly TRBD1 for D (5 bases). Trimming took 7 bases from V and 2 from J, leaving 11 bases between them. The CDR3 consists of 12 residues. The germline V gene has CDR1 SQVTM and CDR2 ANQGSEA. CDR3 DNA: TGCAGCGCTCCGACAGAAAACTATGGCTACACCTTC. Amino acid sequence: CSAPTENYGYTF. The complete variable domain, with remaining parts taken from reference TRBV29-1 and TRBJ1-2, reads SAVISQKPSRDICQRGTSLTIQCQVDSQVTMMFWYRQQPGQSLTLIATANQGSEATYESGFVIDKFPISRPNLTFSTLTVSNMSPEDSSIYLCSAPTENYGYTFGSGTRLTVV.

This clone was counted a single time. The chain combines TRBV19 with TRBJ1-5; weak D call: TRBD1 (5 bases). The V end was cut by 2 bases, the J end by 1 base, with 12 bases between. CDR1 is LNHDA and CDR2 is SQIVND in the germline V gene (reference sequence). CDR3 length equals 16 residues. CDR3 protein: CASSIIRQTSNQPQHF. CDR3 coding DNA: TGTGCCAGTAGTATAATCCGACAGACCAGCAATCAGCCCCAGCATTTT.

This chain links TRBV5-6 with TRBJ1-4; D is unclear. Germline assignment: CDR1 SGHDT and CDR2 YYEEEE. This CDR3 is 15 amino acids long. V lost 4 bases and J lost 0, with 10 bases in between. The CDR3 loop reads CASSPYLATNEKLFF. The CDR3 nucleotides read TGTGCCAGCAGCCCCTACTTAGCAACTAATGAAAAACTGTTTTTT.

This rearrangement joins TRBV19 to TRBJ2-3; 10 nucleotides align to TRBD2. The CDR3 length is 17 residues. The trim removed 0 bases at V and 3 bases at J, leaving 6 bases unmatched. CDR1 and CDR2 from the germline V gene are LNHDA and SQIVND (reference sequence). The CDR3, as DNA: TGTGCCAGTAGTATAGATCATACTAGCGGGATTACAGATACGCAGTATTTT. Its protein product is CASSIDHTSGITDTQYF.

The chain uses TRBV6-1 and TRBJ1-5, with unresolved D. This CDR3 has 19 amino acids. Germline-derived CDR1 and CDR2 are MNHNS and SASEGT. The V end lost 2 bases, the J end lost 3 bases, and 23 bases lay between the germline ends. This chain's CDR3 is CASSEKNSNLLAPNQPQHF. CDR3 bases: TGTGCCAGCAGTGAAAAAAACAGCAACCTCTTAGCGCCCAATCAGCCCCAGCATTTT.

This sequence joins TRBV6-1 and TRBJ2-7; 10 bases are a match to TRBD2. The V gene end was trimmed by 6 bases and the J gene end by 3 bases; junction bases not matched to a gene: 8. From germline, CDR1 is MNHNS and CDR2 SASEGT. The CDR3 is 15 amino acids. The CDR3 spells CASRHTSGEFYEQYF. CDR3 nucleotide sequence: TGTGCCAGCAGGCATACTAGCGGGGAGTTCTACGAGCAGTACTTC.

The genes are TRBV12-5 and TRBJ2-7, with D hard to call. Germline CDR1 reads LGHNT; CDR2 reads FRNRAP. V gave up 6 bases and J gave up 1 base, with 7 bases separating them. This CDR3 region has 12 residues. CDR3 protein: CASGPRSYEQYF. In nucleotides, the CDR3 is TGTGCTAGTGGCCCCAGGTCCTACGAGCAGTACTTC.

The chain combines TRBV19 with TRBJ2-7; TRBD1 is a possible D gene (6 bases). V lost 6 bases and J lost 4, with 16 bases in between. Germline assignment: CDR1 LNHDA and CDR2 SQIVND (reference sequence). CDR3 length equals 14 residues. CDR3 sequence: CASSLLQGSYEQYF. As DNA, the CDR3 is TGTGCCAGTAGCCTTTTACAGGGATCGTACGAGCAGTACTTC.